Listed below are T cell receptor beta chains from one sample, sequenced in a study of cytomegalovirus exposure and HLA in healthy donors. TCRdb's table, derived via immunoSEQ multiplex PCR, lists solely in-frame clones and lacks some. Here the sample spans some 79,000 clones, 94% being singletons. What was sequenced was PBMCs. The receptors derive from a young woman in good health and CMV-seropositive. Each CDR3 is given with its conserved first and last residue.

V,J,CDR3
TRBV2,TRBJ1-2,CARWASGVGYGYTF
TRBV28,TRBJ1-6,CASSFYRFDSPLHF
TRBV7-7,TRBJ2-2,CAVPGQGASNTGELFF
TRBV5-4,TRBJ2-1,CASSLDPGNEQFF
TRBV7-3,TRBJ2-3,CASSINPGSTDTQYF
TRBV27,TRBJ1-6,CASSPTTGKSSPLHF
TRBV5-4,TRBJ1-1,CASSFSGFTEAFF
TRBV2,TRBJ2-5,CASTGLETQYF
TRBV27,TRBJ2-7,CASRGLAGRNSYEQYF
TRBV7-9,TRBJ1-3,CASSLRGMGNTIYF
TRBV20-1,TRBJ2-3,CSPRWGDTQYF
TRBV11-1,TRBJ2-3,CASTGTAKRDTQYF